This T cell receptor (beta chain) was documented in a study of beta chain features in type 1 diabetes. Broader study findings: The study found moderately but significantly shorter TCRB CDR3s in all four CD4+ subsets of Type 1 diabetes patients.

This clone was seen only a few times. The antigen remains unidentified. Expressed TCRB transcripts were sequenced because the isolated RNA had all been reverse transcribed beforehand. Generated by immunoSEQ multiplex PCR, the TCRdb table keeps only in-frame clones and is missing some. This sample yields 400,000 or so clones, of which around an eighth are seen a single time; 0.0095% to 0.012% belongs to the top ten. A single heparinised draw of approximately 100 mL on average was taken per donor. V lost 0 bases, J lost 9 bases, and 14 bases lay in between. The germline V gene has CDR1 MNHEY and CDR2 SVGAGI. The CDR3 length is 14 residues.

Sequencing input: naive CD4+ T cells from blood. This clonotype originated in a woman aged 18 to 35 with type 1 diabetes. The chain carries TRBV6-5 and TRBJ1-2, with unresolved D. The CDR3 loop is CASSYSGKTTRYTF. As DNA, the CDR3 is TGTGCCAGCAGTTACTCCGGGAAAACGACCCGCTACACCTTC.